The TCR beta chain described here comes from a study of blood T cells in healthy people across ages. Germline V gene sequence: CDR1 MGHRA, CDR2 YSYEKL. V shed 1 base and J shed 5 bases, with 9 bases lying between them. The CDR3 has 13 amino acids. It was with a sample-barcoded 5' primer and a J-beta primer mix that a second PCR of roughly 6 to 11 cycles was run. TCRdb recomputed calls from the 5' RACE reads with MiXCR, one row per CDR3 protein. Here the sample spans 1.5 million to 2 million distinct CDR3 sequences, roughly 52% being singletons. This clonotype was seen many times. The sequence was obtained from a woman aged 40-49 years in good health. This chain connects TRBV4-1 to TRBJ2-7; D is ambiguous. Sequenced sample: blood. DNA for the CDR3: TGCGCCAGCAGCCAAGTTTTTCTTCACGAGCAGTACTTC. Amino acids: CASSQVFLHEQYF.